One T cell receptor (beta chain) is described in this entry. Described time point: peak reinfection, 3 to 8 weeks after reinfection detection. Sorted cells were sequenced directly ex vivo without any in vitro expansion. Total naive CD8 T cells were sorted as viable CD3+ CD8+ CD45RO- cells from two donors. TCRdb's table, derived via immunoSEQ multiplex PCR, lists solely in-frame clones and lacks some. The data hold over 35,000 clones, with roughly 90% observed a single time. The sample belongs to a study of memory CD8 T cells in hepatitis C reinfection. CDR3 size: 15 residues. In germline, CDR1 is SGDLS, CDR2 YYNGEE. Trimming took 0 bases from V and 3 from J; bases not matched to a gene: 2.

The TCR originated in a young man with hepatitis C virus infection. This chain joins TRBV9 and TRBJ2-3; 9 bases are a match to TRBD1. What was sequenced was naive CD8+ T cells sorted from blood. The CDR3 nucleotides read TGTGCCAGCAGCGTAGAGGGACAGGGTACAGATACGCAGTATTTT. Its translation: CASSVEGQGTDTQYF.